Detailed here is one TCR beta chain. Its antigen is still unknown. The input lacks base qualities; no much larger clone sits a single base away. This record belongs to a study of blood T cell repertoires in COVID-19 (dated by TCRdb to about 2020). With respect to the entire study: Collaborator samples came from the United States, Italy and Spain and covered acute and convalescent phases of COVID-19. The material from the prospective study consisted of cDNA or gDNA derived from T cells, B-cell-depleted T cells, or PBMCs. The dataset comprised deeply sampled blood TCRbeta repertoires from subjects exposed to, actively infected with, or recovered from COVID-19. The repertoires were made available in a free public database intended to serve as a resource for research on the immune response to SARS-CoV-2. Samples came from the ongoing ImmuneRACE study (first 160 participants) plus 1,254 subjects from 6 global collaborators. Nearly every sample came with metadata listing a de-identified subject ID, COVID-19 status, age in years and sex. HLA class I and class II types, where available, came from metadata supplied by the sample provider rather than from assay-based typing. Overall study results and their limits: The amount of clinical and demographic metadata varied by source and participant and was provided uncurated.

TCRbeta CDR3 regions were amplified from genomic DNA by means of the immunoSEQ Assay, a bias-controlled multiplex PCR. As for the authors' bioinformatics: Nucleated cell counts per sample were estimated from amplification of reference gene primers within the assay. To quantify the absolute abundance of each unique TCRbeta CDR3 rearrangement, sequence reads were collapsed and filtered. For each sample, productive Simpson clonality was calculated by taking the square root of Simpson's diversity index across productive rearrangements. TCRdb stores this immuneACCESS table with in-frame sequences only. Part of the clones is absent; in the studies checked, under half of the shortfall reflects unresolved V genes, and no reason is known for the rest. V and J calls and clone size follow that table, whereas D and trimming were derived from the DNA. This sample holds about 140,000 clones; 87% were observed only once. Of the sample, approximately 0.95% is held by the ten largest clones.

Whole blood was collected in K2EDTA tubes by collaborating institutions according to the institutions' own protocols. Collaborator samples were shipped for TCRbeta analysis as frozen whole blood, isolated PBMCs, or DNA extracted from either sample type. Trimming removed 2 bases from V and 2 bases from J; the gene matches leave 8 bases unexplained. The cysteine opens and the phenylalanine closes a CDR3 of 18 amino acids. The only DNA kept is the CDR3, 54 bases in frame from the first base. CDR1 and CDR2 (LGHDT, YNNKEL) derive from the germline V gene (reference sequence). Sequencing was carried out using peripheral blood. The sequence links TRBV3-1 (or the pseudogene TRBV3-2) to TRBJ2-1; the junction holds 11 bases that match TRBD2. The TCR sequence derives from a woman aged 45-59 years with acute or convalescent COVID-19. At the DNA level, the sequence is TGTGCCAGCAGCCAAAGTAGGGCTAGCGGGGGGCCCTACAATGAGCAGTTCTTC. This encodes CASSQSRASGGPYNEQFF.